This TCR beta chain was recorded in a study of OX40 agonist ivuxolimab in advanced cancers. Across the study: Hepatocellular carcinoma, melanoma, renal cell or head and neck cancer occurred in dose-escalation patients.

Clones were read by immunoSEQ multiplex PCR, and TCRdb kept only the in-frame ones, dropping some. Of tens of thousands of clones listed, 85% to 90% are singletons. V was cut by 4 bases and J by 7 bases, with 23 bases left in between. The CDR3 consists of 16 residues. From germline, CDR1 is MDHEN and CDR2 SYDVKM. A few counts support this clone. This material consisted of CD4+ or CD8+ T cells sorted from blood, taken in a trial of the OX40 agonist ivuxolimab. The chain has TRBV28 and TRBJ2-7, with D perhaps assigned TRBD1 or TRBD2 (5 bases each). This sequence originates from an adult with an advanced solid tumor such as melanoma, head and neck, liver or kidney cancer. CDR3 region: CASSSYQGSEWGEQYF. The CDR3 DNA is TGTGCCAGCAGTTCTTACCAGGGATCCGAGTGGGGGGAGCAGTACTTC.